This TCR beta chain derives from a study of cytomegalovirus exposure and HLA in healthy donors. A single count supports this clone. Antigen unknown. Notes on the study in general: In a later analysis, compared with equally common non-associated chains, HLA-associated beta chains were more expanded.

With 60 Vbeta and 13 Jbeta primers, the PCR was carried out. Data came from immunoSEQ multiplex PCR; TCRdb stores just in-frame clones and leaves some out. The table shows around 190,000 clones, with around 80% occurring only once. The trim removed 11 bases at V and 0 bases at J, leaving 7 bases unmatched. Germline V CDR1 and CDR2: SGHAT, FQNNGV. CDR3 length: 15 residues. Specimen: PBMCs. The receptor comes from a woman aged 30 to 39 in good health and CMV-seropositive. The rearrangement links TRBV11-2 to TRBJ2-1; the match to TRBD2 covers 10 bases. This chain's CDR3 is CASASGSYSYNEQFF. CDR3 DNA: TGTGCCTCCGCTAGCGGGAGTTACTCCTACAATGAGCAGTTCTTC.